These 10 T cell receptor beta chains share one sample of origin, sequenced in a study of T cells in Graves' hyperthyroidism and ophthalmopathy (dated by TCRdb to the late 2010s). Receptor libraries were prepared by multiplex PCR. Sequencer: Illumina HiSeq 2000. The TCR beta CDR3 regions were amplified from RNA transcripts. A first-round RT-PCR of the TCR CDR3 used the HTBI primer set with the Qiagen OneStep RT-PCR kit. TCRdb reprocessing: public reads trimmed at Q25 with fastp, clones called with MiXCR, in-frame beta chains kept. Here each entry gathers all rows of one CDR3 protein and keeps the most common genes and DNA. The sample yields about 400,000 distinct CDR3 sequences; 15% were counted once. The ten biggest clones cover about 30% of the sample. Material: blood. Source of these receptors: a woman aged 30 to 39 with Graves' hyperthyroidism.

CDR3 amino acids: CASSIKGTQETQYF. The CDR3 DNA follows: TGTGCCAGTAGTATAAAAGGGACCCAAGAGACCCAGTACTTC. This chain links TRBV19 with TRBJ2-5; the D gene could be TRBD1 or TRBD2 (5 bases each). Germline assignment: CDR1 LNHDA and CDR2 SQIVND (reference sequence). Between the trimmed V and J ends, which lost 2 bases and 1 base, there was a span of 8 bases. The CDR3 loop spans 14 amino acids.

This clonotype showed up just a few times. The chain has TRBV11-2 and TRBJ2-1; either TRBD1 or TRBD2 may supply D (5 bases each). Trimming cost V 2 bases and J 2 bases, with 13 bases left between them. Germline lookup yields CDR1 SGHAT and CDR2 FQNNGV. This CDR3 has 16 residues. CDR3: CASSLSPPGPYNEQFF. The CDR3 nucleotides read TGTGCCAGCAGCTTAAGTCCCCCGGGGCCCTACAATGAGCAGTTCTTC.

As concerns this clonotype: This may be a read error: a much more frequent sequence differs by one nucleotide. This chain links TRBV7-2 with TRBJ2-1, with 11 bases aligning to TRBD2. This CDR3 is built from 13 residues. Per the germline V gene, CDR1 is SGHTA and CDR2 is FQGNSA. Here the CDR3 DNA reads TGTGCCAGCGGGACTAGCGGTTGGAATGAGCAGCTCTTC. Translating gives CASGTSGWNEQLF. The whole variable domain, filled in from reference TRBV7-2 and TRBJ2-1, reads GAGVSQSPSNKVTEKGKDVELRCDPISGHTALYWYRQSLGQGLEFLIYFQGNSAPDKSGLPSDRFSAERTGGSVSTLTIQRTQQEDSAVYLCASGTSGWNEQLFGPGTRLTVL.

This clonotype was counted at least ten times. The CDR3 is CASSRATLSSTDTQYF. The CDR3, as DNA: TGTGCCAGCAGCCGCGCAACATTATCTAGCACAGATACGCAGTATTTT. The rearrangement links TRBV7-2 to TRBJ2-3, with D hard to call. Looked up from germline, CDR1 is SGHTA and CDR2 is FQGNSA. Between the trimmed V and J ends, which lost 5 bases and 0 bases, there was a span of 15 bases. CDR3 length: 16 amino acids.

At least ten counts were recorded for this clonotype. The chain couples TRBV18 to TRBJ1-4; TRBD1 might be the D (5 bases). Germline CDR1 reads KGHSH; CDR2 reads LQKENI. This CDR3 has 16 residues. V lost 3 bases and J 0 bases, leaving 11 bases between the germline ends. In DNA form, the CDR3 reads TGTGCCAGCTCACCCCGGGACGGTTCAACTAATGAAAAACTGTTTTTT. Residues: CASSPRDGSTNEKLFF.

This clonotype was picked up a small number of times. V is TRBV5-5 and J is TRBJ1-1, with TRBD1 identical over 9 bases. Trimming at V came to 4 bases and at J to 11 bases, leaving 15 bases not matched to a gene. This CDR3 comprises 15 residues. The germline gives CDR1 SGHKS, CDR2 YYEKEE (reference sequence). CDR3 amino acids: CASSRTGGSPEGAFF. The CDR3 DNA follows: TGTGCCAGCAGCCGAACAGGGGGCTCGCCAGAGGGGGCTTTCTTT.

Many counts were recorded for this clonotype. The genes are TRBV24-1 and TRBJ2-7; tentative D call: TRBD1 (5 bases). CDR1 and CDR2 from the germline V gene are KGHDR and SFDVKD. The CDR3 totals 12 residues. V lost 12 bases and J lost 2, with 13 bases in between. In nucleotides, the CDR3 is TGTGCCGTCCAGGGTGTTCCCTACGAGCAGTACTTC. Amino acid sequence: CAVQGVPYEQYF.

This clonotype was seen a handful of times. The chain is built from TRBV3-1 and TRBJ1-2, with D perhaps matching TRBD1 (6 bases). Germline CDR1 is LGHDT and CDR2 is YNNKEL (reference sequence). V lost 1 base to trimming and J lost 4 bases, with 13 bases between them. The CDR3 has 15 residues. The CDR3 DNA reads as TGTGCCAGCAGCCAAGGGCAGGGGCCTACCTATGGCTACACCTTC. This encodes CASSQGQGPTYGYTF.

This clonotype appeared many times. The V and J genes are TRBV6-1 and TRBJ1-2, with D unclear. The CDR3 has 14 amino acids. In germline, CDR1 is MNHNS, CDR2 SASEGT. V lost 4 bases, J lost 4 bases, and 13 bases lay in between. Written as DNA, the CDR3 is TGTGCCAGCAGTGTGGACCCAGCGGGCTATGGCTACACCTTC. Encoded protein: CASSVDPAGYGYTF.

This clonotype has ten or more counts. CDR3 in DNA: TGCAGTGCTAGAAGGACGGACGCCTATGGCTACACCTTC. This gives the protein CSARRTDAYGYTF. V and J are TRBV20-1 and TRBJ1-2; the D is unclear. Trimming removed 2 bases at V and 4 bases at J, with 11 bases between. Germline V gives CDR1 DFQATT, CDR2 SNEGSKA (reference sequence). The length of the CDR3 is 13 residues.